This T cell receptor (beta chain) was identified during a study of early T cells in non-severe SARS-CoV-2 infection. Study information: It was bulk RNA from unsorted whole blood that was sequenced, and the chains were unpaired.

Between the trimmed V and J ends, which lost 6 bases and 0 bases, there was a span of 15 bases. Per the germline V gene, CDR1 is MNHNY and CDR2 is SVGAGI (reference sequence). This CDR3 spans 15 amino acids. Each single cDNA molecule received a unique molecular identifier. A single record per CDR3 protein comes from TCRdb applying MiXCR to the 5' RACE reads. The table records roughly 23,000 distinct CDR3 sequences, approximately 5.4% of them present only once. The sample holds a few counts of this clonotype. The input for sequencing was whole blood, taken at baseline. This receptor was obtained from an adult who was a healthcare worker with PCR-confirmed SARS-CoV-2 infection or an uninfected control (not recorded which). The genes are TRBV6-6 and TRBJ2-7; D may be TRBD1 (5 bases). The CDR3 protein is CASSHAYGASYEQYF. DNA for the CDR3: TGTGCCAGCAGCCACGCCTATGGGGCCTCCTACGAGCAGTACTTC.